This record looks at one T cell receptor (beta chain) sequence and its context. This sample stems from a study of OX40 agonist ivuxolimab in advanced cancers. TCRdb's copy holds only in-frame clones and misses some; the assay was immunoSEQ multiplex PCR. The data contain roughly 82,000 clones, around four fifths of them singletons. The V gene end was trimmed by 4 bases and the J gene end by 5 bases; junction bases not matched to a gene: 1. CDR1 and CDR2 from the germline V gene are SNHLY and FYNNEI. The CDR3 extends over 13 amino acids. The receptor comes from an adult with an advanced solid tumor such as melanoma, head and neck, liver or kidney cancer. Material: CD4+ or CD8+ T cells sorted from blood, obtained in a trial of the OX40 agonist ivuxolimab. The V and J genes are TRBV2 and TRBJ2-2, with 7 bases lining up with TRBD2. The CDR3 bases are TGTGCCAGCAGTGTGGGGGGGACCGGGGAGCTGTTTTTT. Protein: CASSVGGTGELFF.